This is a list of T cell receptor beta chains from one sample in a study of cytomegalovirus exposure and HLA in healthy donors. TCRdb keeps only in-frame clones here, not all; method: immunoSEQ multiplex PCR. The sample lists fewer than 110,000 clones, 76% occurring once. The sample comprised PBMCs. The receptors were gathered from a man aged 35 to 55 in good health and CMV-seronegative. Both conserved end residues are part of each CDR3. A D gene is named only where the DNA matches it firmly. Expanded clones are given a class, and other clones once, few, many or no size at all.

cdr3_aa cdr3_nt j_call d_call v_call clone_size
CASSQDRGKNTEAFF TGTGCCAGCAGCCAAGATCGTGGCAAGAACACTGAAGCTTTCTTT TRBJ1-1 NA TRBV4-2 NA
CASSQSTVTNEKLFF TGTGCCAGCAGCCAATCAACGGTAACTAATGAAAAACTGTTTTTT TRBJ1-4 NA TRBV16 NA
CASSFLGGNQPQHF TGTGCCAGCAGTTTTTTGGGAGGCAATCAGCCCCAGCATTTT TRBJ1-5 NA TRBV28 once
CASSPLPGNEQFF TGTGCCAGCTCACCCCTCCCGGGCAATGAGCAGTTCTTC TRBJ2-1 NA TRBV18 once
CASSQQGSVTDTQYF TGTGCCAGTAGTCAACAGGGGTCGGTAACAGATACGCAGTATTTT TRBJ2-3 TRBD1 TRBV19 NA
CASSYGQGRANYGYTF TGTGCCAGCAGTTACGGGCAGGGAAGAGCTAACTATGGCTACACCTTC TRBJ1-2 NA TRBV6-5 few
CASSYGTDGYTF TGTGCCAGCAGTTACGGGACAGATGGCTACACCTTC TRBJ1-2 TRBD1 TRBV6-6 NA
CASSLARNEQFF TGCGCCAGCAGCTTGGCCCGCAATGAGCAGTTCTTC TRBJ2-1 NA TRBV5-1 NA
CASIPGQGIYGYTF TGTGCCAGCATCCCGGGACAGGGGATCTATGGCTACACCTTC TRBJ1-2 TRBD1 TRBV2 NA
CASSLGGGGGETQYF TGTGCCAGCAGCTTAGGGGGGGGTGGCGGGGAGACCCAGTACTTC TRBJ2-5 TRBD2 TRBV11-3 few
CASSSLVAGGLETQYF TGTGCCAGTAGTAGTTTAGTAGCGGGGGGGTTGGAGACCCAGTACTTC TRBJ2-5 TRBD2 TRBV19 NA
CASSAGTSGGPLNYNEQFF TGTGCCAGCAGCGCAGGGACTAGCGGGGGGCCACTGAACTACAATGAGCAGTTCTTC TRBJ2-1 TRBD2 TRBV7-6 NA
CASSPSGTGLNYGYTF TGTGCCAGCAGCCCCTCCGGGACAGGGCTTAACTATGGCTACACCTTC TRBJ1-2 TRBD1 TRBV9 NA
CASSPSSGGGKNIQYF TGTGCCAGCAGCCCCTCCTCAGGGGGCGGAAAAAACATTCAGTACTTC TRBJ2-4 TRBD1 TRBV7-2 few
CASSSLAGSSTDTQYF TGTGCCAGCAGTTCCCTAGCGGGGAGCAGCACAGATACGCAGTATTTT TRBJ2-3 TRBD2 TRBV27 NA
CASGGDKNTEAFF TGTGCTAGTGGAGGGGACAAGAACACTGAAGCTTTCTTT TRBJ1-1 NA TRBV12-5 NA
CASSEFKGGAIYF TGTGCCAGCAGTGAATTTAAAGGGGGCGCCATATATTTT TRBJ1-3 TRBD1 TRBV6-1 NA
CASSLSGGAYEQYF TGTGCCAGCAGCTTGTCGGGGGGTGCCTACGAGCAGTACTTC TRBJ2-7 TRBD2 TRBV5-5 NA
CASSLGLATDTQYF TGTGCCAGCAGCTTGGGACTAGCGACAGATACGCAGTATTTT TRBJ2-3 TRBD2 TRBV7-2 NA
CASRRDKGYEQYF TGTGCCAGCAGAAGGGACAAGGGCTACGAGCAGTACTTC TRBJ2-7 NA TRBV2 NA
CATSRGQGFWDTEAFF TGTGCCACCAGCAGAGGGCAGGGTTTTTGGGACACTGAAGCTTTCTTT TRBJ1-1 NA TRBV15 NA
CASSYEGTTEAFF TGTGCCAGCAGTTACGAGGGCACCACTGAAGCTTTCTTT TRBJ1-1 NA TRBV6-4 once
CASSLQAGGLQETQYF TGTGCCAGCAGCTTACAGGCGGGGGGCCTCCAAGAGACCCAGTACTTC TRBJ2-5 TRBD2 TRBV7-9 NA
CASSPGFSGANVLTF TGTGCCAGCAGCCCGGGGTTCTCTGGGGCCAACGTCCTGACTTTC TRBJ2-6 NA TRBV5-6 once
CASSLVSNEQFF TGTGCCAGCAGCTTAGTCAGCAATGAGCAGTTCTTC TRBJ2-1 NA TRBV5-5 NA
CASSPRTGAYEQYF TGTGCCAGCAGCCCACGGACAGGGGCCTACGAGCAGTACTTC TRBJ2-7 TRBD1 TRBV9 NA
CASSSRRGAFGNGYTF TGTGCCAGCAGTTCTCGCAGGGGGGCGTTTGGGAATGGCTACACCTTC TRBJ1-2 TRBD1 TRBV7-9 NA
CASSSGGYTDTQYF TGTGCCAGCAGTTCCGGGGGATACACAGATACGCAGTATTTT TRBJ2-3 NA TRBV27 NA
CASSSPRGQGLYGYTF TGTGCCAGCAGCTCTCCCCGTGGACAGGGACTTTATGGCTACACCTTC TRBJ1-2 TRBD1 TRBV11-2 NA
CASSIGQSNEQFF TGTGCCAGTAGTATAGGACAGAGTAATGAGCAGTTCTTC TRBJ2-1 NA TRBV19 NA
CASNRGGADETQYF TGTGCCAGTAATCGGGGGGGGGCCGATGAGACCCAGTACTTC TRBJ2-5 TRBD2 TRBV19 few
CASTPYEQNTEAFF TGTGCCAGCACCCCATATGAACAGAACACTGAAGCTTTCTTT TRBJ1-1 NA TRBV6-5 NA
CASRSEATNEKLFF TGTGCCAGTAGATCCGAGGCAACTAATGAAAAACTGTTTTTT TRBJ1-4 NA TRBV19 NA
CASSQQPQHF TGTGCCAGCAGTCAACAGCCCCAGCATTTT TRBJ1-5 NA TRBV6-1 few
CAWTPTGLISYEQYF TGTGCCTGGACCCCGACGGGACTCATCTCCTACGAGCAGTACTTC TRBJ2-7 NA TRBV30 NA
CAIRTLGGRDTGELFF TGTGCCATCAGAACCTTGGGGGGAAGGGACACCGGGGAGCTGTTTTTT TRBJ2-2 NA TRBV10-3 NA
CAWSRDRPYGYTF TGTGCCTGGAGTCGGGACAGGCCCTATGGCTACACCTTC TRBJ1-2 TRBD1 TRBV30 NA
CASRGRGANVLTF TGTGCCAGCCGGGGGAGAGGGGCCAACGTCCTGACTTTC TRBJ2-6 NA TRBV6-5 NA
CASSRQGDSNQPQHF TGTGCCAGTAGCAGGCAGGGTGATAGCAATCAGCCCCAGCATTTT TRBJ1-5 NA TRBV19 NA
CASSETVSKDTQYF TGTGCCAGCAGTGAGACAGTATCAAAAGATACGCAGTATTTT TRBJ2-3 NA TRBV2 few
CASSFFPQGINSPLHF TGTGCCAGCAGTTTTTTCCCACAGGGGATTAATTCACCCCTCCACTTT TRBJ1-6 TRBD1 TRBV27 NA
CASSLVATGGIYGYTF TGTGCCAGCAGCTTAGTGGCCACCGGGGGAATTTATGGCTACACCTTC TRBJ1-2 NA TRBV7-2 NA
CASSIYRFYEQYF TGTGCCAGCAGTATCTACAGGTTCTACGAGCAGTACTTC TRBJ2-7 NA TRBV6-5 few
CASAGTSAFETQYF TGCGCCAGCGCCGGGACTAGCGCTTTCGAGACCCAGTACTTC TRBJ2-5 TRBD2 TRBV10-2 few
CASSVTGIYSNQPQHF TGTGCCAGCAGCGTGACAGGGATCTATAGCAATCAGCCCCAGCATTTT TRBJ1-5 TRBD1 TRBV7-8 NA
CASSTRQPADTQYF TGTGCCAGCAGCACGCGACAGCCCGCGGATACGCAGTATTTT TRBJ2-3 NA TRBV5-4 NA
CASSIRQGGGPGANVLTF TGTGCCAGCAGCATAAGACAGGGCGGAGGGCCTGGGGCCAACGTCCTGACTTTC TRBJ2-6 NA TRBV7-8 NA
CASSGLAGGPGNEQFF TGTGCCAGCAGTGGATTAGCGGGGGGGCCAGGGAATGAGCAGTTCTTC TRBJ2-1 TRBD2 TRBV6-4 NA
CASSHLAGGDNEQFF TGTGCCAGCAGCCATCTAGCGGGGGGAGACAATGAGCAGTTCTTC TRBJ2-1 TRBD2 TRBV4-2 NA
CASSESSDRGETQYF TGCGCCAGCAGTGAGTCAAGCGACAGGGGTGAGACCCAGTACTTC TRBJ2-5 TRBD1 TRBV10-1 NA
CASSLGYLNEQFF TGTGCCAGCAGCTTAGGGTACTTGAATGAGCAGTTCTTC TRBJ2-1 NA TRBV7-2 NA
CASSRQVGSREKLFF TGTGCCAGCAGCCGCCAGGTCGGTTCGAGAGAAAAACTGTTTTTT TRBJ1-4 NA TRBV7-2 NA